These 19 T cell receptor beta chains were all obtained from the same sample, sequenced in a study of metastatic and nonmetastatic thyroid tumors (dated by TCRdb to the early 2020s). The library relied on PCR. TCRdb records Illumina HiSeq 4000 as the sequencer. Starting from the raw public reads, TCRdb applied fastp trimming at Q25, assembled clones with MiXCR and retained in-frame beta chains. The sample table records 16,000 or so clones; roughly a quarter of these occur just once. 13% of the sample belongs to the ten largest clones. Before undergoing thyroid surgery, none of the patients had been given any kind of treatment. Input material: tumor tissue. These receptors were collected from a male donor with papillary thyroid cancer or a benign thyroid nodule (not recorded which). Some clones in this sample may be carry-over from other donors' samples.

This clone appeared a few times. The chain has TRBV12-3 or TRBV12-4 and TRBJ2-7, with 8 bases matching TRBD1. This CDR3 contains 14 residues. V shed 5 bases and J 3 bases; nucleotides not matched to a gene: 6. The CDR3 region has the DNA TGTGCCAGCAGTCCAAGGACAGGGAGCTACGAGCAGTACTTC. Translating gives CASSPRTGSYEQYF.

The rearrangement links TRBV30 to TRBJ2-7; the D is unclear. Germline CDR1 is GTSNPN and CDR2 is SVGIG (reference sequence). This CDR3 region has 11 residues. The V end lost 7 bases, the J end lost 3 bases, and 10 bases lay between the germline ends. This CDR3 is CAYTEDYEQYV. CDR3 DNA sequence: TGTGCCTATACGGAAGACTACGAGCAGTACGTC.

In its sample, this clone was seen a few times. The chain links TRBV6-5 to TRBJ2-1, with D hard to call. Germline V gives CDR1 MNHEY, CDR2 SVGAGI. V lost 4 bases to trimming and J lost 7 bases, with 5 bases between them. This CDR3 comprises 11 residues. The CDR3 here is CASSSRNEQFF. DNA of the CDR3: TGTGCCAGCAGTTCTCGTAATGAGCAGTTCTTC.

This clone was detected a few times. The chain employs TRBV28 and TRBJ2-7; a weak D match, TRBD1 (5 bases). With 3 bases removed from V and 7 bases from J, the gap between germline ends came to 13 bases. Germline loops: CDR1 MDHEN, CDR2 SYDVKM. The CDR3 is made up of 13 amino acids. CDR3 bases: TGTGCCAGCAGTTTCGAGACAGCCGGTGAGCAGTACTTC. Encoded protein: CASSFETAGEQYF.

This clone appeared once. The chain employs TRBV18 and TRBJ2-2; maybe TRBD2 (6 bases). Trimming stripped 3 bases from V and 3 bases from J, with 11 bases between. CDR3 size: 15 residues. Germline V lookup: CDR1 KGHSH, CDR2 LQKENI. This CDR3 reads CASSPGTADTGELFF. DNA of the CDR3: TGTGCCAGCTCACCCGGGACTGCAGACACCGGGGAGCTGTTTTTT.

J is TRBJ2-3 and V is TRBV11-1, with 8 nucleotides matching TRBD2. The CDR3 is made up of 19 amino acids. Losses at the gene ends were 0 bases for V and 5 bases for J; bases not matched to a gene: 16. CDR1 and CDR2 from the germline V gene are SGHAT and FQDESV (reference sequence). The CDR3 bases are TGTGCCAGCAGCTTAGCCCTCTGGGGCCGGAAGCGGGAGTTAGATACGCAGTATTTT. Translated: CASSLALWGRKRELDTQYF.

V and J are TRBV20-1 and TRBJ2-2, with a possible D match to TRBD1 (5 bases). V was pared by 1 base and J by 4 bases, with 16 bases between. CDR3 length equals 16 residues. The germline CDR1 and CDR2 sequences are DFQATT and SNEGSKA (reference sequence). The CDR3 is CSARVQGLTSTGELFF. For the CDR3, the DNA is TGCAGTGCTAGAGTGCAGGGCCTAACCTCCACCGGGGAGCTGTTTTTT.

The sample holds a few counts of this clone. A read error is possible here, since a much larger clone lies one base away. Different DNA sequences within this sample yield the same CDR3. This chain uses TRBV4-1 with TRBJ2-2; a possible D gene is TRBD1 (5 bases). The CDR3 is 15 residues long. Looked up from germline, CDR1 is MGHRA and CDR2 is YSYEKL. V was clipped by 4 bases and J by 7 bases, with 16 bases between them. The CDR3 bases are TGCGCCAGCAGCCCCCAGGGCAAGGGGAACGGGGAGCTGTTTTTT. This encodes CASSPQGKGNGELFF.

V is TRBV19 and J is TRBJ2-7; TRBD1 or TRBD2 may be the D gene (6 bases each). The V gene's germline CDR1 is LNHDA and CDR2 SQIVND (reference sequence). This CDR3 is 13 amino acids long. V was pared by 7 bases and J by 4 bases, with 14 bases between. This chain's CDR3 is CASMGGNGYEQYF. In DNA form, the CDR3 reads TGTGCCAGTATGGGGGGCAACGGGTACGAGCAGTACTTC. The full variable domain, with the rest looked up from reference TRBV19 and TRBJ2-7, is DGGITQSPKYLFRKEGQNVTLSCEQNLNHDAMYWYRQDPGQGLRLIYYSQIVNDFQKGDIAEGYSVSREKKESFPLTVTSAQKNPTAFYLCASMGGNGYEQYFGPGTRLTVT.

CDR3 coding DNA: TGCAGTGCTGCCCGGGACGAGCAGTACGTC. Protein sequence: CSAARDEQYV. The gene calls are TRBV20-1 and TRBJ2-7, with D uncertain. V lost 5 bases and J lost 5, with 7 bases in between. The CDR3 loop spans 10 amino acids. Per the germline V gene, CDR1 is DFQATT and CDR2 is SNEGSKA (reference sequence).

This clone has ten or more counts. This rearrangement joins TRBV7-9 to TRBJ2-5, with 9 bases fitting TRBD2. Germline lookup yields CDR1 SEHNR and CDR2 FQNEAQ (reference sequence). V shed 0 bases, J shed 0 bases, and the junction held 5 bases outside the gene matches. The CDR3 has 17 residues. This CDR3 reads CASSLAKRGAYQETQYF. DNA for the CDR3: TGTGCCAGCAGCTTAGCTAAGCGGGGGGCATACCAAGAGACCCAGTACTTC.

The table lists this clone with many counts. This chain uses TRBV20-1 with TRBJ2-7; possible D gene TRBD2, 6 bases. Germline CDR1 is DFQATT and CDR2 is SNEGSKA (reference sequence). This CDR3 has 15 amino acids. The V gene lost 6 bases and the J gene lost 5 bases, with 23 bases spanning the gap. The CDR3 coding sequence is TGCAGTGCCGCACTGAGGCGGGAAGGGAGCGACGAGCAGTACTTC. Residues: CSAALRREGSDEQYF.

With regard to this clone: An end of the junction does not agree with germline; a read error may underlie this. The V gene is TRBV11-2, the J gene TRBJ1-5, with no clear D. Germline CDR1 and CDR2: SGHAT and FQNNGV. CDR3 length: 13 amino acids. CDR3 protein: CASSLGVDQPHHF. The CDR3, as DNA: TGTGCCAGCAGCTTAGGGGTCGATCAGCCCCATCATTTT.

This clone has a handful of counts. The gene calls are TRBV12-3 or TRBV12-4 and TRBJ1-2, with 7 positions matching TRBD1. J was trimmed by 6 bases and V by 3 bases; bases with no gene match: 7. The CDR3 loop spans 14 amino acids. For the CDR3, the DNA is TGTGCCAGCAGTTTTATAGGGGGCAGGGATGGCTACACCTTC. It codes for CASSFIGGRDGYTF.

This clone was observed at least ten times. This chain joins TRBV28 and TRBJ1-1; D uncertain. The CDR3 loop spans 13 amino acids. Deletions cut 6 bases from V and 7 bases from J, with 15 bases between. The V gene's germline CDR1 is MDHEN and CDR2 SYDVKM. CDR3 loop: CASRGGHGLEAFF. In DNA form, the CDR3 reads TGTGCCAGCAGGGGAGGGCACGGACTTGAAGCTTTCTTT.

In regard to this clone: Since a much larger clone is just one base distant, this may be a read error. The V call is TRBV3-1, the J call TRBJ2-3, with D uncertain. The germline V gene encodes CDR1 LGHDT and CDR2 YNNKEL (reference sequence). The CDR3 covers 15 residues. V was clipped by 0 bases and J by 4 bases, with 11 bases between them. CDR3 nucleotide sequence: TGTGCCAGCAGCCAAGAAGGCGAGGAATCAGATACGCAGTATTTT. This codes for CASSQEGEESDTQYF.

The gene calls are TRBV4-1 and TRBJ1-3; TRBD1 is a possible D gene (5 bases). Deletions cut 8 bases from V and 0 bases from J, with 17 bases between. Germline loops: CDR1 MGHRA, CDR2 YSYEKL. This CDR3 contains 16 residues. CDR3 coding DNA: TGCGCCAGCGGGGGAGTAGGGTTTCTCTCTGGAAACACCATATATTTT. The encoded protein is CASGGVGFLSGNTIYF.

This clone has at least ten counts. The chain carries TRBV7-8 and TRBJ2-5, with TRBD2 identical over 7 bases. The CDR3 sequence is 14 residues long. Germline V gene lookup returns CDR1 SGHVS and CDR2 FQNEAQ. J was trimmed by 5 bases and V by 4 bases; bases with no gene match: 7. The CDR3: CASSSTTSRETQYF. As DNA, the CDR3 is TGTGCCAGCAGCTCAACGACTAGCCGGGAGACCCAGTACTTC. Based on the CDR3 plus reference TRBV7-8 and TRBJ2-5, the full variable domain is GAGVSQSPRYKVAKRGQDVALRCDPISGHVSLFWYQQALGQGPEFLTYFQNEAQLDKSGLPSDRFFAERPEGSVSTLKIQRTQQEDSAVYLCASSSTTSRETQYFGPGTRLLVL.

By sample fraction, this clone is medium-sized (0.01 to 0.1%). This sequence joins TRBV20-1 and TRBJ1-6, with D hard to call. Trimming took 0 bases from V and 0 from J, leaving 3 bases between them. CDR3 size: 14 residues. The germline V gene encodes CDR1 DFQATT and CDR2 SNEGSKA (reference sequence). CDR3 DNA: TGCAGTGCTAGAGATAGCTCCTATAATTCACCCCTCCACTTT. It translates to CSARDSSYNSPLHF.